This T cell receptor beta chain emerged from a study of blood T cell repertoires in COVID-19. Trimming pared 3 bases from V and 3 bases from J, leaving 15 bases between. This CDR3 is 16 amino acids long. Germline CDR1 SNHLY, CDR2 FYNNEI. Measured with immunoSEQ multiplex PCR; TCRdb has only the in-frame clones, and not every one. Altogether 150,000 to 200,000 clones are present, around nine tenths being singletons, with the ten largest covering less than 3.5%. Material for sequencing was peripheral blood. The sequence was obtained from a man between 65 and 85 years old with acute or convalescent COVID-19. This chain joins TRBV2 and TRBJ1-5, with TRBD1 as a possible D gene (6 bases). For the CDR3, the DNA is TGTGCCAGCAGTGATTTTAGGACAGCGCTCAATCAGCCCCAGCATTTT. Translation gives CASSDFRTALNQPQHF.